This record covers a single TCR beta chain. At one boundary the junction diverges from the germline segment, which might be a read error. One entry per CDR3 protein results from TCRdb running MiXCR on the 5' RACE reads. The sample contains 300,000 to 400,000 distinct CDR3 sequences, approximately 16% of which appear only once. This sample is drawn from a study of T-cell memory formation after mild COVID-19. Germline V gene data show CDR1 as SSHAT and CDR2 as FNYEAQ (reference sequence). CDR3 length equals 14 residues. The receptor was isolated from a man between 18 and 29 years old who had mild COVID-19 (a few samples of this study predate the infection). Cell type and time point are not known. What was sequenced was PBMCs or a T cell subset sorted from them (not recorded which). The gene calls are TRBV7-7 and TRBJ2-2; TRBD2 might be the D (5 bases). CDR3 sequence: CASSLGRLTGELYF. The CDR3 DNA sequence: TGTGCTAGCAGCTTAGGTCGGCTCACCGGGGAGCTGTATTTT.